This is a list of T cell receptor beta chains from one sample in a study of blood T cell repertoires in COVID-19. Method: immunoSEQ multiplex PCR; TCRdb's copy keeps in-frame clones and lacks some. The sample records some 110,000 clones, approximately 78% being singletons. The sequenced material came from peripheral blood. The receptors stem from an older man with acute or convalescent COVID-19. The CDR3 runs from the conserved cysteine through the conserved F or W. D genes are given only for firm matches. The size of a clone is reported for some rows only, either as once, few or many, or as a class for expanded clones.

.	.	TRBV10-3	TRBJ1-5	CAISDGPNFNQPQHF	TGTGCCATCAGTGATGGTCCGAACTTCAATCAGCCCCAGCATTTT
.	.	TRBV15	TRBJ2-2	CATSRATGYTGELFF	TGTGCCACCAGCAGAGCGACAGGTTACACCGGGGAGCTGTTTTTT
.	.	TRBV4-1	TRBJ2-5	CASSPTGLYQETQYF	TGCGCCAGCAGCCCGACAGGACTGTACCAAGAGACCCAGTACTTC
.	.	TRBV27	TRBJ2-4	CASSMGSGAKNIQYF	TGTGCCAGCAGTATGGGATCAGGGGCCAAAAACATTCAGTACTTC
TRBD2	once	TRBV7-3	TRBJ2-3	CASSLSGVSTDTQYF	TGTGCCAGCAGCTTGAGCGGGGTTAGCACAGATACGCAGTATTTT
TRBD1	once	TRBV3-1/TRBV3-2	TRBJ2-7	CASSQGTDRVYEQYF	TGTGCCAGCAGCCAAGGTACCGACAGGGTCTACGAGCAGTACTTC
.	.	TRBV15	TRBJ1-2	CATSRDQRIGYTF	TGTGCCACCAGCAGAGATCAGAGGATTGGCTACACCTTC
.	.	TRBV28	TRBJ1-3	CASSYGSGNTIYF	TGTGCCAGCAGTTACGGCTCTGGAAACACCATATATTTT
.	.	TRBV7-9	TRBJ1-1	CASSLGTANTEAFF	TGTGCCAGCAGCTTAGGGACAGCAAACACTGAAGCTTTCTTT
.	.	TRBV27	TRBJ2-6	CASSFLRAGANVLTF	TGTGCCAGCAGTTTTCTGCGGGCTGGGGCCAACGTCCTGACTTTC
.	once	TRBV19	TRBJ2-7	CASSPRDHQYYEQYF	TGTGCCAGTAGTCCGCGGGACCACCAGTACTACGAGCAGTACTTC
.	.	TRBV24-1	TRBJ1-2	CATSDRETYGYTF	TGTGCCACCAGTGATCGGGAAACCTATGGCTACACCTTC
TRBD2	.	TRBV5-1	TRBJ2-1	CASSLRGGTAEEFF	TGCGCCAGCAGCTTGAGGGGAGGGACGGCCGAAGAGTTCTTC
.	few	TRBV5-4	TRBJ2-1	CASSPAKGLYNEQFF	TGTGCCAGCAGCCCGGCGAAAGGACTCTACAATGAGCAGTTCTTC
TRBD1	.	TRBV5-1	TRBJ1-4	CASSFGTGDNEKLFF	TGCGCCAGCAGCTTCGGCACAGGGGATAATGAAAAACTGTTTTTT
TRBD2	.	TRBV5-1	TRBJ2-7	CASSLGGLAGDEQYF	TGCGCCAGCAGCCTAGGAGGACTAGCGGGAGACGAGCAGTACTTC
TRBD1	.	TRBV10-3	TRBJ2-4	CAISGQGGILAKNIQYF	TGTGCCATCAGCGGACAGGGGGGAATTCTAGCCAAAAACATTCAGTACTTC
.	once	TRBV14	TRBJ1-1	CASSLRTGWETEAFF	TGTGCCAGCAGCCTTAGAACAGGCTGGGAAACTGAAGCTTTCTTT
TRBD2	.	TRBV30	TRBJ2-1	CAWSLSGGANEQFF	TGTGCCTGGAGTTTAAGCGGGGGGGCAAATGAGCAGTTCTTC
TRBD1	.	TRBV6-1	TRBJ1-5	CASSDLGRGIDQPQHF	TGTGCCAGCAGTGATCTCGGCAGGGGGATCGATCAGCCCCAGCATTTT
.	.	TRBV3-1/TRBV3-2	TRBJ1-6	CASSQVHGGNSPLHF	TGTGCCAGCAGCCAAGTGCACGGGGGAAATTCACCCCTCCACTTT
TRBD1	.	TRBV6-5	TRBJ1-1	CASRETGGTEAFF	TGTGCCAGCAGGGAGACAGGGGGCACTGAAGCTTTCTTT
.	.	TRBV9	TRBJ2-2	CASSVDGGRTGGELFF	TGTGCCAGCAGCGTAGACGGTGGGAGGACTGGCGGGGAGCTGTTTTTT
TRBD1	.	TRBV30	TRBJ1-5	CAWSGGQSYNSNQPQHF	TGTGCCTGGAGTGGGGGACAGAGCTATAATAGCAATCAGCCCCAGCATTTT
.	.	TRBV6-1	TRBJ1-2	CASSEAPYIYYGYTF	TGTGCCAGCAGTGAAGCCCCCTATATATACTATGGCTACACCTTC
TRBD1	once	TRBV5-1	TRBJ2-3	CASSEPGQGAPNTQYF	TGCGCCAGCAGCGAACCGGGACAGGGGGCGCCTAATACGCAGTATTTT
TRBD1	once	TRBV28	TRBJ1-6	CASNPTGGYNSPLHF	TGTGCCAGCAATCCGACAGGGGGCTATAATTCACCCCTCCACTTT
TRBD1	once	TRBV4-2	TRBJ1-5	CASSQDGDRGDDQPQHF	TGTGCCAGCAGCCAAGATGGAGACAGGGGGGACGATCAGCCCCAGCATTTT
TRBD1	few	TRBV13	TRBJ1-2	CASSLGQGAGGYTF	TGTGCCAGCAGCTTAGGCCAGGGGGCTGGTGGCTACACCTTC
.	.	TRBV28	TRBJ1-6	CASNLGRNNSPLHF	TGTGCCAGCAACTTAGGCAGGAACAATTCACCCCTCCACTTT
TRBD2	once	TRBV10-3	TRBJ2-3	CARAVPGTRGTQYF	TGTGCCAGAGCAGTCCCTGGGACTAGAGGTACGCAGTATTTT
TRBD1	.	TRBV5-1	TRBJ2-1	CASSLNGRGQGNEQFF	TGCGCCAGCAGCTTGAATGGCAGGGGGCAAGGCAATGAGCAGTTCTTC
TRBD1	.	TRBV5-1	TRBJ2-5	CASTRLGQGARETQYF	TGCGCCAGCACCCGACTAGGACAGGGGGCGCGGGAGACCCAGTACTTC
TRBD1	.	TRBV28	TRBJ2-1	CASSSGQVGTMGQFF	TGTGCCAGCAGTTCCGGACAGGTGGGCACCATGGGGCAGTTCTTC
.	.	TRBV5-1	TRBJ1-5	CASSLTGSSNQPQHF	TGCGCCAGCAGCTTGACGGGGTCTAGCAATCAGCCCCAGCATTTT
TRBD1	.	TRBV3-1/TRBV3-2	TRBJ2-2	CASSQRTGVSTGELFF	TGTGCCAGCAGCCAACGCACAGGGGTTTCCACCGGGGAGCTGTTTTTT
TRBD2	.	TRBV18	TRBJ2-1	CASSPPGLAGPNEQFF	TGTGCCAGCTCACCACCCGGGCTAGCGGGGCCCAATGAGCAGTTCTTC
TRBD1	.	TRBV27	TRBJ1-2	CASSAEGTGYGYTF	TGTGCCAGCAGTGCCGAAGGGACAGGCTATGGCTACACCTTC
TRBD2	.	TRBV6-2/TRBV6-3	TRBJ2-2	CASSPGTSAPGELFF	TGTGCCAGCAGTCCCGGGACTAGCGCCCCCGGGGAGCTGTTTTTT
TRBD2	.	TRBV10-3	TRBJ2-3	CAISHSGAKGDTQYF	TGTGCCATCAGTCATAGCGGGGCCAAAGGGGATACGCAGTATTTT
.	.	TRBV29-1	TRBJ2-7	CSVVSQTYEQYF	TGCAGCGTTGTGTCCCAGACCTACGAGCAGTACTTC
.	.	TRBV7-9	TRBJ2-3	CASSLAAGFTDTQYF	TGTGCCAGCAGCCTCGCAGCGGGCTTCACAGATACGCAGTATTTT
TRBD1	.	TRBV11-2	TRBJ1-1	CASSYIQGGNTEAFF	TGTGCCAGCAGTTATATACAGGGGGGGAACACTGAAGCTTTCTTT
TRBD2	.	TRBV30	TRBJ2-2	CAGKAGANTGELFF	TGTGCCGGAAAAGCGGGGGCGAACACCGGGGAGCTGTTTTTT
.	.	TRBV18	TRBJ1-3	CASSPRQDGNTIYF	TGTGCCAGCTCACCGCGACAGGATGGAAACACCATATATTTT
.	many	TRBV28	TRBJ2-7	CATGSYEQYF	TGTGCCACAGGCTCCTACGAGCAGTACTTC
TRBD1	.	TRBV7-8	TRBJ1-1	CASSTTTGGRWTEAFF	TGTGCCAGCAGCACCACGACAGGGGGCCGATGGACTGAAGCTTTCTTT
TRBD1	.	TRBV19	TRBJ2-2	CASSADRAGELFF	TGTGCCAGTAGTGCGGACAGGGCGGGGGAGCTGTTTTTT
TRBD1	.	TRBV30	TRBJ1-6	CAWSAGQGMGSPLHF	TGTGCCTGGAGTGCAGGACAGGGAATGGGATCACCCCTCCACTTT
TRBD1	.	TRBV25-1	TRBJ1-5	CASSRQGDGNQPQHF	TGTGCCAGCAGTAGGCAGGGGGACGGCAATCAGCCCCAGCATTTT
.	.	TRBV9	TRBJ1-5	CASSANSGDQPQHF	TGTGCCAGCAGCGCAAATTCAGGGGATCAGCCCCAGCATTTT
TRBD1	.	TRBV7-9	TRBJ2-7	CASSLEGTGNDEQYF	TGTGCCAGCAGCTTAGAAGGGACAGGGAACGACGAGCAGTACTTC
TRBD1	.	TRBV5-8	TRBJ2-6	CASSGGQGSFSGANVLTF	TGTGCCAGCAGCGGCGGACAGGGAAGTTTTTCTGGGGCCAACGTCCTGACTTTC
.	.	TRBV7-8	TRBJ1-4	CASSSSLGGPNEKLFF	TGTGCCAGCAGCTCCTCCCTCGGGGGGCCTAATGAAAAACTGTTTTTT